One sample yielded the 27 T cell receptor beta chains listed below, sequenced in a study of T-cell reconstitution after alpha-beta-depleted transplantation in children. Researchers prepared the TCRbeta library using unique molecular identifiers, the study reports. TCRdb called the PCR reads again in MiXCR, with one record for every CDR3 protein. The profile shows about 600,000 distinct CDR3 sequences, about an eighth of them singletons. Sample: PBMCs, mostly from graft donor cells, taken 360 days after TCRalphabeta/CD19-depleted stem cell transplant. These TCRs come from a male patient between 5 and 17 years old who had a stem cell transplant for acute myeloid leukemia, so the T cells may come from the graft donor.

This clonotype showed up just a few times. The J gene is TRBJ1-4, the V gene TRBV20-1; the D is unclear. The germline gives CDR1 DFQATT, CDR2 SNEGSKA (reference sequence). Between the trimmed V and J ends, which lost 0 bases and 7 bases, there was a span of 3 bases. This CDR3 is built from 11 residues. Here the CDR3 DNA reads TGCAGTGCTAGAGATGGTGAAAAACTGTTTTTT. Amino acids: CSARDGEKLFF.

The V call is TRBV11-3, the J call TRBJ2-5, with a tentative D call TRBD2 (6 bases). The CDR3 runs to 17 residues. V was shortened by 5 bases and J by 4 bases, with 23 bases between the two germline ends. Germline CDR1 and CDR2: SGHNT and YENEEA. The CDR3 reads CASSDCAGRLPVETQYF. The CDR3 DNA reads TGTGCCAGCAGCGACTGCGCGGGACGTCTCCCGGTAGAGACCCAGTACTTC.

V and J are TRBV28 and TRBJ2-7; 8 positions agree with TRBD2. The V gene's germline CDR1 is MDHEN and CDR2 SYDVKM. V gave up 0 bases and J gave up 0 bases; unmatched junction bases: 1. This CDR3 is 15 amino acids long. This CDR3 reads CASSLWTSVSYEQYF. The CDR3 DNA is TGTGCCAGCAGTTTATGGACTAGCGTCTCCTACGAGCAGTACTTC.

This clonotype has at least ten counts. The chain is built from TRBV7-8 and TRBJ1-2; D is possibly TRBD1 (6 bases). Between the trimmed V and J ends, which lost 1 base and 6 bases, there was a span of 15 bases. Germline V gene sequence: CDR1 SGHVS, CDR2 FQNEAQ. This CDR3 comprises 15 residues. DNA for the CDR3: TGTGCCAGCAGCTTAGTGGGGGGCGTGGATCATGGCTACACCTTC. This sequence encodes CASSLVGGVDHGYTF.

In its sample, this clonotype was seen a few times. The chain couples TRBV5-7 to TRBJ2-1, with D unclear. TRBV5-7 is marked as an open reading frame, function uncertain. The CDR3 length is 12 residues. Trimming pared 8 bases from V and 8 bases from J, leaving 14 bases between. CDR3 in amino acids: CARTLVGDEQFF. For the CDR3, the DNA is TGTGCCAGGACCCTTGTCGGCGATGAGCAGTTCTTC.

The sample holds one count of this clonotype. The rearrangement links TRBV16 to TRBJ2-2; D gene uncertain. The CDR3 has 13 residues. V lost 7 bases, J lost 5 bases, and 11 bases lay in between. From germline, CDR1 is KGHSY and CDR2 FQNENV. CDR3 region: CASTVSTTGELFF. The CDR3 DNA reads TGTGCCAGCACCGTCTCAACAACCGGGGAGCTGTTTTTT.

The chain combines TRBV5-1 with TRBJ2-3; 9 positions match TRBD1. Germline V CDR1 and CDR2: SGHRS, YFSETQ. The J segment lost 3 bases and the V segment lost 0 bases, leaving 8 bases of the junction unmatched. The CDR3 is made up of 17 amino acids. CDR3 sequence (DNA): TGCGCCAGCAGCTTGGAACTACAGGGGGCTAGGACAGATACGCAGTATTTT. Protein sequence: CASSLELQGARTDTQYF.

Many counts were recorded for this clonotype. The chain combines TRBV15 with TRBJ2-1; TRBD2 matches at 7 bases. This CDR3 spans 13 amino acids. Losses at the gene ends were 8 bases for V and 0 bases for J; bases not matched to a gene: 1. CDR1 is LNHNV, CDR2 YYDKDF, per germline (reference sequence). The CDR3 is CATERGSYNEQFF. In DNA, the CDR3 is TGTGCCACCGAGCGGGGCTCCTACAATGAGCAGTTCTTC.

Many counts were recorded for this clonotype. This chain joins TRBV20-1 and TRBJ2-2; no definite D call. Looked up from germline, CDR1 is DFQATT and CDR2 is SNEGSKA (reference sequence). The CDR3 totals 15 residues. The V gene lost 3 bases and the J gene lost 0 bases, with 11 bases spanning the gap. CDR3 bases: TGCAGTGCTAGTAAGATTGTCGCGAACACCGGGGAGCTGTTTTTT. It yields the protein CSASKIVANTGELFF.

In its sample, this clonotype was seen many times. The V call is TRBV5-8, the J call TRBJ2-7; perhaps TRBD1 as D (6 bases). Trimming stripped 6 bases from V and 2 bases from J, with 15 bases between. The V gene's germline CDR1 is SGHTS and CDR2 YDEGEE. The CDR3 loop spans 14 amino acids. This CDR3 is CASTLGGFAYEQYF. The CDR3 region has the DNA TGTGCCAGCACACTAGGGGGTTTCGCCTACGAGCAGTACTTC. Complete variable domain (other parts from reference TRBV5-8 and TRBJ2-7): EAGVTQSPTHLIKTRGQQATLRCSPISGHTSVYWYQQALGLGLQFLLWYDEGEERNRGNFPPRFSGRQFPNYSSELNVNALELEDSALYLCASTLGGFAYEQYFGPGTRLTVT.

This CDR3 is CATSGPTAQETQYF. The CDR3, as DNA: TGTGCCACCAGCGGTCCGACAGCCCAAGAGACCCAGTACTTC. V gene TRBV15 combines with J gene TRBJ2-5, with D possibly matching TRBD1 (5 bases). This CDR3 contains 14 residues. Germline lookup yields CDR1 LNHNV and CDR2 YYDKDF (reference sequence). The ends were cut back, 5 bases at V and 1 base at J, with 11 bases in the middle.

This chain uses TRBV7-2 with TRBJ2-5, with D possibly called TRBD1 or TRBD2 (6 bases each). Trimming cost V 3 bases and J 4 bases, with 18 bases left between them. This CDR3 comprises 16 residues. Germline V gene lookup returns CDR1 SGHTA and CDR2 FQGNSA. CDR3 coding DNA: TGTGCCAGCAGCTTGGGGACTGGAGCACAGGGAGAGACCCAGTACTTC. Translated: CASSLGTGAQGETQYF.

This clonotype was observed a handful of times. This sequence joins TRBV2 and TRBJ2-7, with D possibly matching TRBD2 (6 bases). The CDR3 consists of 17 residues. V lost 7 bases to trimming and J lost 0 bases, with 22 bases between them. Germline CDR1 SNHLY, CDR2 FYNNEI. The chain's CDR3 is CASKGLEVAGPSYEQYF. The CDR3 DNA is TGTGCCAGCAAGGGGCTTGAGGTGGCGGGACCCTCCTACGAGCAGTACTTC.

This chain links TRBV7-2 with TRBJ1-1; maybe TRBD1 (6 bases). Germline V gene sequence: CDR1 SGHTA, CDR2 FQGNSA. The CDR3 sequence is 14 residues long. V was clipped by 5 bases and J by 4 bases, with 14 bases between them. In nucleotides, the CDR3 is TGTGCCAGCAGCCCCAGGGGAGGGATCACTGAAGCTTTCTTT. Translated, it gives CASSPRGGITEAFF.

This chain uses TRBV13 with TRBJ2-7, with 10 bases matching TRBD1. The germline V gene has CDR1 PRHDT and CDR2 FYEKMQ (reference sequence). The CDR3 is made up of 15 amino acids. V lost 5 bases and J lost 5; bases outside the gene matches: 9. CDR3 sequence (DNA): TGTGCCAGCAGCGCATCCGGGACAGGGGCCCACGAGCAGTACTTC. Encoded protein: CASSASGTGAHEQYF.

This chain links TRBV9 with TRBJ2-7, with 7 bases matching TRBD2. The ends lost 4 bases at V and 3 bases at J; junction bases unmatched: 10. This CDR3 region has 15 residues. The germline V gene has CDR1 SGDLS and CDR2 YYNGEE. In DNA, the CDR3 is TGTGCCAGCAGCCCAGCGGGCGGGAGCGTCTACGAGCAGTACTTC. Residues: CASSPAGGSVYEQYF.

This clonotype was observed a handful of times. The CDR3 DNA reads TGCAGTGCTAGAGATAGTATTCCGGAGCGGGGAAGCTCCTACAATGAGCAGTTCTTC. Translating it yields CSARDSIPERGSSYNEQFF. The chain employs TRBV20-1 and TRBJ2-1; 7 nucleotides agree with TRBD2. V was clipped by 0 bases and J by 0 bases; unmatched bases: 14. The CDR3 extends over 19 amino acids. Germline V gives CDR1 DFQATT, CDR2 SNEGSKA (reference sequence).

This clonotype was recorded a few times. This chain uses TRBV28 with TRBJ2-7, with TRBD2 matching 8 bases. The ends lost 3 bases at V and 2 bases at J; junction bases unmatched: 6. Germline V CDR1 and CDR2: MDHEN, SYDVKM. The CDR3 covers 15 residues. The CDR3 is CASSFKTGGPYEQYF. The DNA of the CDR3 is TGTGCCAGCAGTTTTAAGACGGGAGGGCCCTACGAGCAGTACTTC.

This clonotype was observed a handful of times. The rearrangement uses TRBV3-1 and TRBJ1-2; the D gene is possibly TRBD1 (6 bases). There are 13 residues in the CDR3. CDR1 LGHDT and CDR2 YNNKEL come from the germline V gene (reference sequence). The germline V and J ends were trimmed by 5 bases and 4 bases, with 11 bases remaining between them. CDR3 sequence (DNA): TGTGCCAGCAGCGGGGGGGCCGGCTATGGCTACACCTTC. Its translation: CASSGGAGYGYTF.

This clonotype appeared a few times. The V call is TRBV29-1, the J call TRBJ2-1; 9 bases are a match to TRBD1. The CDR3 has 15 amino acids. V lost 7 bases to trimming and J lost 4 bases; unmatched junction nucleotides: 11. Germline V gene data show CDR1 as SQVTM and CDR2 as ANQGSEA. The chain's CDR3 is CSAGDRASPYNEQFF. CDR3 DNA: TGCAGCGCTGGGGACAGGGCATCCCCTTACAATGAGCAGTTCTTC.

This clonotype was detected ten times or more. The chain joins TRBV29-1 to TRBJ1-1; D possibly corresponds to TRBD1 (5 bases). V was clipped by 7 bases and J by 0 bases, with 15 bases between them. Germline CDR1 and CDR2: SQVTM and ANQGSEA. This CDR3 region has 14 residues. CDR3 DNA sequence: TGCAGCGGGGGGGAAGGGGCTATGAACACTGAAGCTTTCTTT. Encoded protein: CSGGEGAMNTEAFF.

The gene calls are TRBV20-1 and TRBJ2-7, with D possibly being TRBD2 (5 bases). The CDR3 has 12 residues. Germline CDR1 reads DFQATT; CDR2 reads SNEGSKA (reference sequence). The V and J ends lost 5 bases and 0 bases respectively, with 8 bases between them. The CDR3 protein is CSAEGFSYEQYF. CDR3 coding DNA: TGCAGTGCTGAGGGCTTCTCCTACGAGCAGTACTTC.

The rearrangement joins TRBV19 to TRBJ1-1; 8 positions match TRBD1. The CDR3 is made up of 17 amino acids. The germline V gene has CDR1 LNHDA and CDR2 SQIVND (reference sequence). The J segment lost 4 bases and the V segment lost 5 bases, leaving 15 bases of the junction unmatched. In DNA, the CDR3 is TGTGCCAGTAGTCCCGACAGGGGCCTGCCCATGAGCACTGAAGCTTTCTTT. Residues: CASSPDRGLPMSTEAFF.

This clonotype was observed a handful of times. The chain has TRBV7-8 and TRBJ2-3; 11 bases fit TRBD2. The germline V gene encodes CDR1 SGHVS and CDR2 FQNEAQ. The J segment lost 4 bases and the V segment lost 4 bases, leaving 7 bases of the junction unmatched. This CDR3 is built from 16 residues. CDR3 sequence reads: CASSSTLAGGADTQYF. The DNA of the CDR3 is TGTGCCAGCAGCTCAACCCTAGCGGGAGGTGCAGATACGCAGTATTTT.

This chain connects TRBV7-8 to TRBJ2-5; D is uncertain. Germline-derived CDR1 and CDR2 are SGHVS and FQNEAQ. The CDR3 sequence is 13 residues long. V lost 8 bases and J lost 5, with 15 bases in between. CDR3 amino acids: CASGPGYGETQYF. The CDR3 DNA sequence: TGTGCCAGCGGCCCCGGTTACGGGGAGACCCAGTACTTC.

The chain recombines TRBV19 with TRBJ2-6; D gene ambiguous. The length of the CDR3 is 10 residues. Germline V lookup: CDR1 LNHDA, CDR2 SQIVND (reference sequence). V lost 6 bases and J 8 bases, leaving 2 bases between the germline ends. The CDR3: CASSSNVLTF. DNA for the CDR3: TGTGCCAGTAGCTCCAACGTCCTGACTTTC.

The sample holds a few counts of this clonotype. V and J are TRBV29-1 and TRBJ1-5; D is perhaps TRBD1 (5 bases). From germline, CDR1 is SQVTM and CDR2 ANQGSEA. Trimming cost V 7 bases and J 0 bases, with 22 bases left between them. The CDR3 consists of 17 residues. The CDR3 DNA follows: TGCAGCGCCGTCTTACCAGGGACGGGATATAGCAATCAGCCCCAGCATTTT. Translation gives CSAVLPGTGYSNQPQHF.